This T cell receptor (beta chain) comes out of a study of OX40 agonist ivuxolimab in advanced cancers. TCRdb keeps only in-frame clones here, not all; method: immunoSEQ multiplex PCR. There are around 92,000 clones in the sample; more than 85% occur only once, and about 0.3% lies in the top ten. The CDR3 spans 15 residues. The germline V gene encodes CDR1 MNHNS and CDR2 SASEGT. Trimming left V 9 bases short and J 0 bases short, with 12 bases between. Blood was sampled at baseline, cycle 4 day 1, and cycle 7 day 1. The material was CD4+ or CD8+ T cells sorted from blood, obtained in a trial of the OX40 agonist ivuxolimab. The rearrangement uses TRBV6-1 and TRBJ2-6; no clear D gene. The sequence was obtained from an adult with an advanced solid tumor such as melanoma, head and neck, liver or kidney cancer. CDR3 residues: CASWDGSSGANVLTF. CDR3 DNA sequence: TGTGCCAGTTGGGATGGTAGCTCTGGGGCCAACGTCCTGACTTTC.